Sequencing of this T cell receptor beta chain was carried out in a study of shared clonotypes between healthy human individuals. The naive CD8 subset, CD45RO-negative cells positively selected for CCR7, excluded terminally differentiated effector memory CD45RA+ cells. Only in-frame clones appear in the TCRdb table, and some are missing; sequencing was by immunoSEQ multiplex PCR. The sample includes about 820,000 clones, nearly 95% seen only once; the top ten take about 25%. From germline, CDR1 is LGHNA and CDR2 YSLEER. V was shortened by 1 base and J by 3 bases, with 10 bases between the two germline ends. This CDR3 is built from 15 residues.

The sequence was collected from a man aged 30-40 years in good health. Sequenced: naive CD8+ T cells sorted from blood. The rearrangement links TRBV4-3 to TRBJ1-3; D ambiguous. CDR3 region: CASSQALHSGNTIYF. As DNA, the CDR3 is TGCGCCAGCAGCCAAGCCTTACATAGTGGAAACACCATATATTTT.